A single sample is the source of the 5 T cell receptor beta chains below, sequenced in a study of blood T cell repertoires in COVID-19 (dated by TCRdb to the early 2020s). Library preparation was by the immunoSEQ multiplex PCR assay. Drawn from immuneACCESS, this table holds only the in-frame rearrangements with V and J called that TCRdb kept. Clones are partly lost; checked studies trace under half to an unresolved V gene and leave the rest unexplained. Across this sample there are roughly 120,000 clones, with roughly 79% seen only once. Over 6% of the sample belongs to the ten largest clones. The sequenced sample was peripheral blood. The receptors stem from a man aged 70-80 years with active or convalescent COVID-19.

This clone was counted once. As DNA, the CDR3 is TGTGCCAGCAGCTTAGCTGGTCTGAGACACAAGGCGGGGGATCAGCCCCAGCATTTT. Translation gives CASSLAGLRHKAGDQPQHF. The chain carries TRBV7-9 and TRBJ1-5, with D maybe TRBD1 (5 bases). Germline values: CDR1 SEHNR, CDR2 FQNEAQ (reference sequence). The V gene lost 0 bases and the J gene lost 5 bases, with 23 bases spanning the gap. The CDR3 length is 19 residues.

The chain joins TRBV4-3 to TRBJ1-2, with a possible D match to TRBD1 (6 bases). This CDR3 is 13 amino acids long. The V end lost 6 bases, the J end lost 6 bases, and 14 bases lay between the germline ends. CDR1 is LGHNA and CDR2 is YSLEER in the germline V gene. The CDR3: CASSPQRGNGYTF. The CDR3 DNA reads TGCGCCAGCAGTCCACAGAGGGGGAATGGCTACACCTTC.

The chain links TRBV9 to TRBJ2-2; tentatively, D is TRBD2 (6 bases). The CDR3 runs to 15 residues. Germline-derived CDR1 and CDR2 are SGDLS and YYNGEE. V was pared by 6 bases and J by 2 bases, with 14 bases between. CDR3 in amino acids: CASTLSGVNTGELFF. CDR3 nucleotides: TGTGCCAGCACCCTATCGGGGGTCAACACCGGGGAGCTGTTTTTT.

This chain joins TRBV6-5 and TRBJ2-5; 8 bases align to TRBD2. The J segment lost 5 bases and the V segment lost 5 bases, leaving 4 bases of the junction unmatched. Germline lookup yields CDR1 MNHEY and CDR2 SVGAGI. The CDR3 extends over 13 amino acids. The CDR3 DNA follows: TGTGCCAGCAGTATGGGACTAGTTGAGACCCAGTACTTC. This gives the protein CASSMGLVETQYF.

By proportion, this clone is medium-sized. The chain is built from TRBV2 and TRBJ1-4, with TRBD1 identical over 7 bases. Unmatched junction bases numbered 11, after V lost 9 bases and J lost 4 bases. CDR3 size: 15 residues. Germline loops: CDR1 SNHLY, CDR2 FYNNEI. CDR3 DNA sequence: TGTGCCAGTTGGGGCAGGGGACAGCTTAATGAAAAACTGTTTTTT. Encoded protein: CASWGRGQLNEKLFF.